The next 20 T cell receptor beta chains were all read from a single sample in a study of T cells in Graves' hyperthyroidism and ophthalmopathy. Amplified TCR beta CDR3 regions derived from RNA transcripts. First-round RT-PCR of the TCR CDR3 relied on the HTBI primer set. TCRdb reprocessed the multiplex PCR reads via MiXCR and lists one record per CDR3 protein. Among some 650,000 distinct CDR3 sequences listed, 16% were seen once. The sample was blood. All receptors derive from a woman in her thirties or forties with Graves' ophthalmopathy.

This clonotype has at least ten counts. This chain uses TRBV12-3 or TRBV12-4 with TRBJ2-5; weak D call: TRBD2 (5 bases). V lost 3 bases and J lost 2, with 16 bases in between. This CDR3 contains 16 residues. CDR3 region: CASSLGRGIRQETQYF. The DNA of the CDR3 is TGTGCCAGCAGTTTGGGTAGAGGGATTAGGCAAGAGACCCAGTACTTC.

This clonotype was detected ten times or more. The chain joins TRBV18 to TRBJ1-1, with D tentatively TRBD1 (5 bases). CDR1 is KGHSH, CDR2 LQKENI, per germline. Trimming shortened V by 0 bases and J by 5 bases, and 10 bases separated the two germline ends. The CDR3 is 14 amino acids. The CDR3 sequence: CASSPPPGYTEAFF. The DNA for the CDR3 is TGTGCCAGCTCACCACCGCCAGGGTATACTGAAGCTTTCTTT.

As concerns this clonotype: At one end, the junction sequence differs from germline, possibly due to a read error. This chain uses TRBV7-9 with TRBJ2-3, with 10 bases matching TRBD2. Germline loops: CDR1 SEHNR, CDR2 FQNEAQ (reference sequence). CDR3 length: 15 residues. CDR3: CASSLAGVRADTQYF. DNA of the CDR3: TGTGCCAGCAGCCTAGCGGGGGTTCGCGCAGATACGCAGTATTTT. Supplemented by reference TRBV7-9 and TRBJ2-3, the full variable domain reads DTGVSQNPRHKITKRGQNVTFRCDPISEHNRLYWYRQTLGQGPEFLTYFQNEAQLEKSRLLSDRFSAERPKGSFSTLEIQRTEQGDSAMYLCASSLAGVRADTQYFGPGTRLTVL.

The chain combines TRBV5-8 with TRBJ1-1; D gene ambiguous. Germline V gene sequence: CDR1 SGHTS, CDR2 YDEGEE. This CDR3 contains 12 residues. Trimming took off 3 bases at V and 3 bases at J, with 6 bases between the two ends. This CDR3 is CASSWQYTEAFF. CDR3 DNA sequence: TGTGCCAGCAGCTGGCAGTACACTGAAGCTTTCTTT.

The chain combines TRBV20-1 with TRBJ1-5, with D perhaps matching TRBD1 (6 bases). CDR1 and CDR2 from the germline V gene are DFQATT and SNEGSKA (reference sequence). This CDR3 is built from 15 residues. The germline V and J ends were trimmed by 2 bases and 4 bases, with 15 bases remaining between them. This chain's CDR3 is CSARPKGGRNQPQHF. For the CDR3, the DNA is TGCAGTGCTAGACCCAAGGGGGGACGAAATCAGCCCCAGCATTTT.

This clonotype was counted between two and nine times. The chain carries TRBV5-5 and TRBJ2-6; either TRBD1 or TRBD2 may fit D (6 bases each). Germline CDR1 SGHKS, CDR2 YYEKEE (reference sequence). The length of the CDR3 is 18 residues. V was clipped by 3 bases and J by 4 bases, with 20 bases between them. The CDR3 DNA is TGTGCCAGCAGCTCCTATGGGGGGCGGCCCTCCGGGGCCAACGTCCTGACTTTC. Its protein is CASSSYGGRPSGANVLTF.

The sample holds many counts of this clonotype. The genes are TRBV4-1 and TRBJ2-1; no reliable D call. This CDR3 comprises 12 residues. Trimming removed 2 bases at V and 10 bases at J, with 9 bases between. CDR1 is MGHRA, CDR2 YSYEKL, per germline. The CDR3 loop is CASSQPGAEQFF. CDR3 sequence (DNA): TGCGCCAGCAGCCAACCGGGTGCCGAGCAGTTCTTC.

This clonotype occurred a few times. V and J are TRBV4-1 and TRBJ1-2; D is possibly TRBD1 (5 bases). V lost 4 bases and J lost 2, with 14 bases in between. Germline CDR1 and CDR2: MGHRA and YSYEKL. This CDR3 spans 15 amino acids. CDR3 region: CASSRDRIMNYGYTF. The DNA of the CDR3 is TGCGCCAGCAGCCGGGACCGAATAATGAACTATGGCTACACCTTC.

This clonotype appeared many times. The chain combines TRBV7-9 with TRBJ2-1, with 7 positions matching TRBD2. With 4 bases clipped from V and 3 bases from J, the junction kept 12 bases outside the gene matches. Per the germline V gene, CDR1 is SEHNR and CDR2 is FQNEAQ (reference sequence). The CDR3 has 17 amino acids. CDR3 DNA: TGTGCCAGCAGCTCGATAGGAGCGGGGCGCAACTACAATGAGCAGTTCTTC. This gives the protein CASSSIGAGRNYNEQFF.

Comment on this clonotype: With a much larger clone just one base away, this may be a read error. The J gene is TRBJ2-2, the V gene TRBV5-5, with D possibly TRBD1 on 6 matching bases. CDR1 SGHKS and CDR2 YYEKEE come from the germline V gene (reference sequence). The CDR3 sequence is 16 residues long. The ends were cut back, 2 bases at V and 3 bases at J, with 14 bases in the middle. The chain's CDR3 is CASSLHTGLDTGELFF. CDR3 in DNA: TGTGCCAGCAGCTTACATACAGGGTTGGACACCGGGGAGCTGTTTTTT.

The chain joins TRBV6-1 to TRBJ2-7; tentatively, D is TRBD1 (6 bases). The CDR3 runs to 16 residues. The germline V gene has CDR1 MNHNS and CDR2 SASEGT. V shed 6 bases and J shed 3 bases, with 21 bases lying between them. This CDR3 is CASRARSGTPLYEQYF. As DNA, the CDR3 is TGTGCCAGCAGAGCCAGATCCGGGACACCACTCTACGAGCAGTACTTC.

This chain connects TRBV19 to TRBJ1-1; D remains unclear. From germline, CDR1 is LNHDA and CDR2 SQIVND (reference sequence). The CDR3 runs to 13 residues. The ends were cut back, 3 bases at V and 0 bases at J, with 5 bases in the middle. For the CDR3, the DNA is TGTGCCAGTAGTATTTCAGTGAACACTGAAGCTTTCTTT. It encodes CASSISVNTEAFF.

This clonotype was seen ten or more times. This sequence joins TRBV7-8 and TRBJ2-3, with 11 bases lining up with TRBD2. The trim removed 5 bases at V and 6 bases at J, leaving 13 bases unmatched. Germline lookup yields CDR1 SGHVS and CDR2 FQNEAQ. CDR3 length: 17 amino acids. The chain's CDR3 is CASSPRILAGGRDTQYF. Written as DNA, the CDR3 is TGTGCCAGCAGCCCGAGAATCTTAGCGGGAGGGCGGGATACGCAGTATTTT.

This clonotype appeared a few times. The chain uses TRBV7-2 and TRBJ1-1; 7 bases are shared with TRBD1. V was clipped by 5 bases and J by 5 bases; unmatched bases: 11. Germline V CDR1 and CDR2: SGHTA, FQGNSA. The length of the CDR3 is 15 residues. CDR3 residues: CASSADRAVWTEAFF. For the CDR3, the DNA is TGTGCCAGCAGCGCAGACAGGGCGGTGTGGACTGAAGCTTTCTTT. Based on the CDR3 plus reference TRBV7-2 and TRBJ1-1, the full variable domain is GAGVSQSPSNKVTEKGKDVELRCDPISGHTALYWYRQSLGQGLEFLIYFQGNSAPDKSGLPSDRFSAERTGGSVSTLTIQRTQQEDSAVYLCASSADRAVWTEAFFGQGTRLTVV.

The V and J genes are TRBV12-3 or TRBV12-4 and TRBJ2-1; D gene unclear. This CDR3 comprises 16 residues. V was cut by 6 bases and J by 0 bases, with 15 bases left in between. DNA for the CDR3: TGTGCCAGCAGCCCTATCTACTCGAGCTCCTACAATGAGCAGTTCTTC. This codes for CASSPIYSSSYNEQFF.

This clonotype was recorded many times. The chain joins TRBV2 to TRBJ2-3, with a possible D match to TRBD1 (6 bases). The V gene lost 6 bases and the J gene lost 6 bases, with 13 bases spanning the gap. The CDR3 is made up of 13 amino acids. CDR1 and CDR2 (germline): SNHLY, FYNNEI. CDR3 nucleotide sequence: TGTGCCAGCAGAGGGCAGGGGTCGGATACGCAGTATTTT. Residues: CASRGQGSDTQYF.

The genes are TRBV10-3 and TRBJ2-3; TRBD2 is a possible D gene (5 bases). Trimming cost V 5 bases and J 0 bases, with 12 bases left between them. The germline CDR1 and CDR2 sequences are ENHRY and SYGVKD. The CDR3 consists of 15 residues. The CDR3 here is CAISPSSSSTDTQYF. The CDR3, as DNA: TGTGCCATCAGTCCTAGCAGTTCTAGCACAGATACGCAGTATTTT.

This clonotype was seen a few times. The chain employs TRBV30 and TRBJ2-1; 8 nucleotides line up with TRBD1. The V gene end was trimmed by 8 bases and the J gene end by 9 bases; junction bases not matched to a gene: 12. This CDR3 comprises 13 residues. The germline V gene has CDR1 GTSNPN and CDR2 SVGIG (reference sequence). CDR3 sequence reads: CAGRDRNFGEQFF. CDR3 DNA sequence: TGTGCCGGCCGGGACAGGAACTTCGGTGAGCAGTTCTTC.

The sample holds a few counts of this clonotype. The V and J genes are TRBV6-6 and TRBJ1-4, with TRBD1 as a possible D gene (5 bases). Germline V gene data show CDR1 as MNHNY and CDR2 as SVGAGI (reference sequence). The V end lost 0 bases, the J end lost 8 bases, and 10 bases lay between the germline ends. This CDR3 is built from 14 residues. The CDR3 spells CASSYSTGVEKLFF. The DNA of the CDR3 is TGTGCCAGCAGTTACTCGACGGGGGTGGAAAAACTGTTTTTT.

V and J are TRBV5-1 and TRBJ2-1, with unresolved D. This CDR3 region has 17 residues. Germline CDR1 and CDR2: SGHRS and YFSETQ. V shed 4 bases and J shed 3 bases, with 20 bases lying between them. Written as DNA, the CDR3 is TGCGCCAGCAGCGTGCCATTGCAGGATCAAAACTACAATGAGCAGTTCTTC. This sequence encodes CASSVPLQDQNYNEQFF.